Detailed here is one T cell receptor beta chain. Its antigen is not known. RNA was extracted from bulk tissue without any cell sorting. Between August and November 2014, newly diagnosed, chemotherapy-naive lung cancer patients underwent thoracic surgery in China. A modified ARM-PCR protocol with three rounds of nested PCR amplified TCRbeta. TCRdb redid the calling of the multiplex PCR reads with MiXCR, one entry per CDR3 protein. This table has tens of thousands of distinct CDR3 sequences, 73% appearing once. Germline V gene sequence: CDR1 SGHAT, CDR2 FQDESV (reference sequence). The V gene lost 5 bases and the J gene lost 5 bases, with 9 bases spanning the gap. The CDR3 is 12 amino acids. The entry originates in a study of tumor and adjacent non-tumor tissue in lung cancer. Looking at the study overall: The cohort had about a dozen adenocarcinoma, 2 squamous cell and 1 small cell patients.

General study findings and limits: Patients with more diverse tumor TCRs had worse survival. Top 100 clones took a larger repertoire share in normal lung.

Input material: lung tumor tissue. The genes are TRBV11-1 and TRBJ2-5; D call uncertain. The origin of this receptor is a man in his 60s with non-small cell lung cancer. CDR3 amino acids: CASSLMGETQYF. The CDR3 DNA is TGTGCCAGCAGCCTAATGGGGGAGACCCAGTACTTC. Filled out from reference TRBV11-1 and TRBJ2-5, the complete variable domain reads EAEVAQSPRYKITEKSQAVAFWCDPISGHATLYWYRQILGQGPELLVQFQDESVVDDSQLPKDRFSAERLKGVDSTLKIQPAELGDSAMYLCASSLMGETQYFGPGTRLLVL.